The 11 T cell receptor beta chains presented below share a single source sample, sequenced in a study of T cells in Graves' hyperthyroidism and ophthalmopathy. Researchers amplified the TCR beta CDR3 regions from RNA transcripts. First-round RT-PCR targeting the TCR CDR3 was performed with the HTBI primer set. TCRdb re-called the multiplex PCR reads through MiXCR, storing one row per CDR3 protein. This sample has approximately 640,000 distinct CDR3 sequences, with 40% to 55% found just once. Sequencing was performed on peripheral blood or thyroid tissue (not recorded which). The receptors derive from an adult man with Graves' disease, either hyperthyroidism or ophthalmopathy (not recorded which).

In its sample, this clonotype was seen a few times. For the CDR3, the DNA is TGCAGCGTTGAGGAAGGTCCTCAACAGCCCCAGCATTTT. Translating gives CSVEEGPQQPQHF. This rearrangement joins TRBV29-1 to TRBJ1-5; D is ambiguous. Germline CDR1 reads SQVTM; CDR2 reads ANQGSEA. With 3 bases removed from V and 7 bases from J, the gap between germline ends came to 13 bases. This CDR3 is 13 amino acids long. The complete variable domain, with remaining parts taken from reference TRBV29-1 and TRBJ1-5, reads SAVISQKPSRDICQRGTSLTIQCQVDSQVTMMFWYRQQPGQSLTLIATANQGSEATYESGFVIDKFPISRPNLTFSTLTVSNMSPEDSSIYLCSVEEGPQQPQHFGDGTRLSIL.

This clonotype was seen many times. This sequence joins TRBV24-1 and TRBJ1-2; 8 nucleotides match TRBD1. With 5 bases clipped from V and 5 bases from J, the junction kept 12 bases outside the gene matches. The V gene's germline CDR1 is KGHDR and CDR2 SFDVKD. There are 16 residues in the CDR3. CDR3 sequence (DNA): TGTGCCACCAGTGCCAGGACAGGGTGGGACTCTTATGGCTACACCTTC. Its translation is CATSARTGWDSYGYTF.

This chain uses TRBV20-1 with TRBJ1-2, with D possibly TRBD1 on 5 matching bases. Germline CDR1 reads DFQATT; CDR2 reads SNEGSKA (reference sequence). V lost 5 bases to trimming and J lost 0 bases, with 16 bases between them. The CDR3 has 15 residues. Here the CDR3 DNA reads TGCAGTGCTGACTTACGACAGTCAACTAACTATGGCTACACCTTC. Its translation is CSADLRQSTNYGYTF.

This clonotype was counted only a few times. J is TRBJ1-2 and V is TRBV5-4; maybe TRBD1 (5 bases). The CDR3 consists of 14 residues. The V end was cut by 3 bases, the J end by 6 bases, with 15 bases between. The germline gives CDR1 SGHNT, CDR2 YYREEE (reference sequence). The DNA of the CDR3 is TGTGCCAGCAGCTCCGGGACGGGACCTCATGGCTACACCTTC. Its protein is CASSSGTGPHGYTF.

The chain links TRBV4-1 to TRBJ1-1; weak D call: TRBD1 (6 bases). The CDR3 extends over 14 amino acids. The germline V gene has CDR1 MGHRA and CDR2 YSYEKL. Trimming shortened V by 4 bases and J by 4 bases, and 13 bases separated the two germline ends. In DNA, the CDR3 is TGCGCCAGCAGCCCGCAGGGGAGGTTCACTGAAGCTTTCTTT. Protein sequence: CASSPQGRFTEAFF.

The chain combines TRBV20-1 with TRBJ2-6; TRBD1 matches at 7 bases. CDR1 DFQATT and CDR2 SNEGSKA come from the germline V gene (reference sequence). V dropped 3 bases and J dropped 4; count of bases not matched to a gene: 6. This CDR3 is built from 15 residues. Written as DNA, the CDR3 is TGCAGTGCTAGGACAGGGCGGATCGGGGCCAACGTCCTGACTTTC. Translated: CSARTGRIGANVLTF.

This clonotype was found many times. V and J are TRBV7-9 and TRBJ2-7; tentatively, D is TRBD1 (5 bases). Germline-derived CDR1 and CDR2 are SEHNR and FQNEAQ (reference sequence). V was trimmed by 6 bases and J by 1 base, leaving 10 bases between them. The CDR3 runs to 13 residues. The CDR3 DNA follows: TGTGCCAGCAGTCCAACAGGTTCCTACGAGCAGTACTTC. This gives the protein CASSPTGSYEQYF.

V and J are TRBV15 and TRBJ1-1; D is unresolved. With 3 bases removed from V and 0 bases from J, the gap between germline ends came to 14 bases. The CDR3 consists of 16 residues. Germline loops: CDR1 LNHNV, CDR2 YYDKDF (reference sequence). The CDR3 here is CATSSPWGSLNTEAFF. CDR3 sequence (DNA): TGTGCCACCAGCAGCCCCTGGGGTTCTCTGAACACTGAAGCTTTCTTT. Full variable domain (outside the CDR3, taken from reference TRBV15 and TRBJ1-1): DAMVIQNPRYQVTQFGKPVTLSCSQTLNHNVMYWYQQKSSQAPKLLFHYYDKDFNNEADTPDNFQSRRPNTSFCFLDIRSPGLGDTAMYLCATSSPWGSLNTEAFFGQGTRLTVV.

V gene TRBV15 combines with J gene TRBJ1-2; possibly TRBD1 for D (5 bases). V dropped 3 bases and J dropped 7 bases, with 21 bases sitting between them. The CDR3 length is 16 residues. The germline V gene encodes CDR1 LNHNV and CDR2 YYDKDF (reference sequence). CDR3: CATSSGTKTAALGYTF. CDR3 nucleotide sequence: TGTGCCACCAGCAGTGGCACCAAGACAGCAGCCCTTGGCTACACCTTC.

V gene TRBV6-6 combines with J gene TRBJ1-5, with TRBD1 identical over 7 bases. CDR3 length: 17 amino acids. CDR1 MNHNY and CDR2 SVGAGI come from the germline V gene (reference sequence). V trimming: 6 bases; J trimming: 6 bases; junction bases outside the gene matches: 17. CDR3 DNA: TGTGCCAGCAGCCAGGCCGTGGCAGGGGGAATGGGTCAGCCCCAGCATTTT. This codes for CASSQAVAGGMGQPQHF.

This clonotype was found a few times. The rearrangement uses TRBV4-1 and TRBJ1-2; D gene unclear. Germline V lookup: CDR1 MGHRA, CDR2 YSYEKL. The CDR3 has 16 amino acids. V was cut by 0 bases and J by 0 bases, with 11 bases left in between. CDR3 DNA: TGCGCCAGCAGCCAAGATCTTTGGGGAACTAACTATGGCTACACCTTC. Protein: CASSQDLWGTNYGYTF.